This T cell receptor beta chain was retrieved from a study of blood T cells in healthy people across ages. Whole-study context: In model experiments, template switching was able to capture about one barcoded beta molecule for every two T cells that were present.

Comments on this clonotype: Its antigen is not known.

Whole-study results and caveats: PBMCs were not sorted, which prevented a conclusive comparison of naive versus antigen-experienced cells.

CDR3 length: 14 residues. V gave up 4 bases and J gave up 4 bases, with 11 bases separating them. Looked up from germline, CDR1 is KGHDR and CDR2 is SFDVKD. Primers used in a second PCR of about 6 to 11 cycles were a sample-barcoded 5' primer and a J-beta primer mix. MiXCR, run by TCRdb on the 5' RACE reads, gives a single entry per CDR3 protein. The data contain around 780,000 distinct CDR3 sequences, 20% to 30% of them singletons. This sample was also put to use in a study of T cells of mothers and their children.

The origin of this receptor is a boy between 10 and 17 years old in good health. The V and J genes are TRBV24-1 and TRBJ2-3, with unresolved D. Sequencing was performed on blood. The CDR3 DNA reads TGTGCCACCAGTGACCTCCAAAAGGCAGATACGCAGTATTTT. Encoded protein: CATSDLQKADTQYF.